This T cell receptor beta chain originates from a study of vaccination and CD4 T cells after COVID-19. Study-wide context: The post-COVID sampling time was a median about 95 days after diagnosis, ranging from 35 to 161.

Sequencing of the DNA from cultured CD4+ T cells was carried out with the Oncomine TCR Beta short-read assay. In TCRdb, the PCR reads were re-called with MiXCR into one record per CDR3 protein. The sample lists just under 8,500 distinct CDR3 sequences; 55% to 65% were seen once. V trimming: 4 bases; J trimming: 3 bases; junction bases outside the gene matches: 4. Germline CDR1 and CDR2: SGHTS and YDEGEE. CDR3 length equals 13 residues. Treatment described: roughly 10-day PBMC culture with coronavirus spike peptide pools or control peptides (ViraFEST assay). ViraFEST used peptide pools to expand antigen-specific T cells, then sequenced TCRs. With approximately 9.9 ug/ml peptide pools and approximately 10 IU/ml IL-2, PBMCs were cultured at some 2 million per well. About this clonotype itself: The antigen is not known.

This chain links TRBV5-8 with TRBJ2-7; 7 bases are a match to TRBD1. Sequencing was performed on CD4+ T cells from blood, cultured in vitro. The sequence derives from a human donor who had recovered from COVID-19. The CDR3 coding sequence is TGTGCCAGCAGCCGGACAGGTAGCTACGAGCAGTACTTC. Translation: CASSRTGSYEQYF.